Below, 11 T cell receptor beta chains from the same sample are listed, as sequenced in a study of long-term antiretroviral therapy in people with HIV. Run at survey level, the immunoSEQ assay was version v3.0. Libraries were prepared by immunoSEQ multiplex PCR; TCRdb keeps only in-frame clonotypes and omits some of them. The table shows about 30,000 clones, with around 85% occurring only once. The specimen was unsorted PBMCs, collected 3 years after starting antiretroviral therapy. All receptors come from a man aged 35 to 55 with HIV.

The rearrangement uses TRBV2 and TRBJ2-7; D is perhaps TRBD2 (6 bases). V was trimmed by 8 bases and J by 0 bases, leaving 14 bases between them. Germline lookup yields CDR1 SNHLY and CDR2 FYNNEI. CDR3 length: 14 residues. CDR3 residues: CASGDSPSSYEQYF. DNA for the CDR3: TGTGCCAGCGGGGACTCACCGAGCTCCTACGAGCAGTACTTC. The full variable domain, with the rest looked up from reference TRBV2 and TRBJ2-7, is EPEVTQTPSHQVTQMGQEVILRCVPISNHLYFYWYRQILGQKVEFLVSFYNNEISEKSEIFDDQFSVERPDGSNFTLKIRSTKLEDSAMYFCASGDSPSSYEQYFGPGTRLTVT.

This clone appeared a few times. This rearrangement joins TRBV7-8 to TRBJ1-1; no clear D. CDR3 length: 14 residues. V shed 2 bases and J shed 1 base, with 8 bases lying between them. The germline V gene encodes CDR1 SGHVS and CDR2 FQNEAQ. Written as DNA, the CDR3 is TGTGCCAGCAGCTTAATCAGATCGAACACTGAAGCTTTCTTT. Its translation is CASSLIRSNTEAFF.

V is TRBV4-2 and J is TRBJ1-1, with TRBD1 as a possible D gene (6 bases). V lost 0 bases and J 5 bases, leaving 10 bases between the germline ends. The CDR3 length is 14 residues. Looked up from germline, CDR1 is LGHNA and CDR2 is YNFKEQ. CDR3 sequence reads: CASSQEGARTEAFF. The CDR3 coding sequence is TGTGCCAGCAGCCAAGAGGGGGCGCGAACTGAAGCTTTCTTT.

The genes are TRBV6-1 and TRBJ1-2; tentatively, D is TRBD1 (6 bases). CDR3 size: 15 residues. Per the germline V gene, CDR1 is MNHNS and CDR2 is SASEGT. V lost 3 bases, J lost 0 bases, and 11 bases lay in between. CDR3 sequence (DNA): TGTGCCAGCAGTGAGGGGGCGGCAGCTAACTATGGCTACACCTTC. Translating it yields CASSEGAAANYGYTF.

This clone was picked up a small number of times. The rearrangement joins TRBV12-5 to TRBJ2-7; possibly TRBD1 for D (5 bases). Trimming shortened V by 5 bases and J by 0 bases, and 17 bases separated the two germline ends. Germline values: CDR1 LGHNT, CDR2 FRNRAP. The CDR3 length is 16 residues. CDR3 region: CASGPRQTAVSYEQYF. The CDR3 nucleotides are TGTGCTAGTGGTCCCAGACAGACAGCAGTCTCCTACGAGCAGTACTTC. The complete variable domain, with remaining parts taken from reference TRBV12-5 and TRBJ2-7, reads DARVTQTPRHKVTEMGQEVTMRCQPILGHNTVFWYRQTMMQGLELLAYFRNRAPLDDSGMPKDRFSAEMPDATLATLKIQPSEPRDSAVYFCASGPRQTAVSYEQYFGPGTRLTVT.

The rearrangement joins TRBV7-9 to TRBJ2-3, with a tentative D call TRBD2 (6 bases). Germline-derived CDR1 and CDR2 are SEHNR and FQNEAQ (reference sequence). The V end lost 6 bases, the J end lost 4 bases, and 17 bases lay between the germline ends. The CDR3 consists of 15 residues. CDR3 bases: TGTGCCAGCAGTCCGGGACTTCAAGGGGCAGATACGCAGTATTTT. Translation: CASSPGLQGADTQYF.

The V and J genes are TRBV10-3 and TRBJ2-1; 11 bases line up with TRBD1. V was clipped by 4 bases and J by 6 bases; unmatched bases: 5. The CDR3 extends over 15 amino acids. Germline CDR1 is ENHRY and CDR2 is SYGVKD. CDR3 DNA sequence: TGTGCCATCAGTGGCCGGGACAGGGGGTCCAATGAGCAGTTCTTC. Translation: CAISGRDRGSNEQFF.

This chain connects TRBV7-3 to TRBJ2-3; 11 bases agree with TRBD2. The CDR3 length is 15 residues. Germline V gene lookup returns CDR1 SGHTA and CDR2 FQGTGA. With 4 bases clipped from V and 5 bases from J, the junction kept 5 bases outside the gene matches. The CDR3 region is CASSSTSGIQDTQYF. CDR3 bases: TGTGCCAGCAGCTCGACTAGCGGGATTCAAGATACGCAGTATTTT.

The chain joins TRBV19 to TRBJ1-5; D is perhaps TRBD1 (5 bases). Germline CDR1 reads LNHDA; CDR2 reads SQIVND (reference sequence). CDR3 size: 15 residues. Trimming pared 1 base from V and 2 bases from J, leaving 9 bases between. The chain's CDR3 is CASSIVRDRNQPQHF. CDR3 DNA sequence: TGTGCCAGTAGTATAGTTAGGGACCGCAATCAGCCCCAGCATTTT.

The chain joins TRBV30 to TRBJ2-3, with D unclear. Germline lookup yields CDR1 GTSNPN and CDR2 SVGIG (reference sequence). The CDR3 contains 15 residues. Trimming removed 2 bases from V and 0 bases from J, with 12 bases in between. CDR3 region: CAWSSQATSTDTQYF. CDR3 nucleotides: TGTGCCTGGAGTAGTCAGGCGACCAGCACAGATACGCAGTATTTT.

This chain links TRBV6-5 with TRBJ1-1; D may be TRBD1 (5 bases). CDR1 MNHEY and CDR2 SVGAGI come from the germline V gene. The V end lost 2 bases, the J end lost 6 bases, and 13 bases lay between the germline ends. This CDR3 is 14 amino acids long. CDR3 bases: TGTGCCAGCAGTTACCACAGGTCGGGGTCTGAAGCTTTCTTT. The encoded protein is CASSYHRSGSEAFF.